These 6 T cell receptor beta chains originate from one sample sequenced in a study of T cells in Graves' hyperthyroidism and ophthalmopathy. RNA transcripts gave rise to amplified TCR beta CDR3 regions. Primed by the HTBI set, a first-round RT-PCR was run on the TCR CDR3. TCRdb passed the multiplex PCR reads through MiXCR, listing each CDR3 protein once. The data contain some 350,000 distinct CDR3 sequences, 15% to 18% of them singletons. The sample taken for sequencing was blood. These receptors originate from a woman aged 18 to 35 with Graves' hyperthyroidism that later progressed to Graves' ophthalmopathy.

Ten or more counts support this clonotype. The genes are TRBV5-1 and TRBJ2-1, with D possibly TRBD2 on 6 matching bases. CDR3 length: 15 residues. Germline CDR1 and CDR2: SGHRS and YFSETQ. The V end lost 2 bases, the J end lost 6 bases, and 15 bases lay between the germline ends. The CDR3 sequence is CASSFVPSEGNEQFF. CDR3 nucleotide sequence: TGCGCCAGCAGCTTTGTGCCTAGCGAGGGCAATGAGCAGTTCTTC.

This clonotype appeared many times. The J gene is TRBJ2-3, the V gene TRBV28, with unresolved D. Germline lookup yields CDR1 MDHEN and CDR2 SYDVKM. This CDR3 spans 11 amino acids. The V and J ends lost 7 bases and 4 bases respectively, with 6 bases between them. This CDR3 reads CASTAPDTQYF. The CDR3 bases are TGTGCCAGCACTGCCCCAGATACGCAGTATTTT.

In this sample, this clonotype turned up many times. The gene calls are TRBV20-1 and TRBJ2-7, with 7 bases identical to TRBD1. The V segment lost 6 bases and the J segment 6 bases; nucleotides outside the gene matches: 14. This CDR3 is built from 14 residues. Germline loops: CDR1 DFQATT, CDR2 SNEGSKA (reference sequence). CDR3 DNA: TGCAGTGCCAACGCCGACAGGGTCCAGGGCGAGCAGTACTTC. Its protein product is CSANADRVQGEQYF.

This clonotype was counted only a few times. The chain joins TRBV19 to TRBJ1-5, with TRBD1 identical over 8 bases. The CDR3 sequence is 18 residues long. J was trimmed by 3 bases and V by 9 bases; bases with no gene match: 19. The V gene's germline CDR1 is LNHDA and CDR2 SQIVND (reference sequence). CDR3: CASHLTGVVLIPNQPQHF. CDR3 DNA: TGTGCCAGCCATTTGACAGGGGTCGTCCTCATACCCAATCAGCCCCAGCATTTT.

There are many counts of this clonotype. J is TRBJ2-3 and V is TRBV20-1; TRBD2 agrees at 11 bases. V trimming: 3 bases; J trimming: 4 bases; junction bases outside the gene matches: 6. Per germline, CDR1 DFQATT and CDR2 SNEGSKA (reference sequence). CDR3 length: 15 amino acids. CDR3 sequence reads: CSASTLAGGPDTQYF. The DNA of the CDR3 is TGCAGTGCTAGTACCCTAGCGGGAGGACCAGATACGCAGTATTTT.

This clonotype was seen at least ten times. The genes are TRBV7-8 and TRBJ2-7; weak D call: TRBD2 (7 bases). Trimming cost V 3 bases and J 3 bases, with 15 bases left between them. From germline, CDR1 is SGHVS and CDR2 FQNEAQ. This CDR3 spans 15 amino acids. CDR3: CASSLGAREHYEQYF. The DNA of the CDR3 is TGTGCCAGCAGCTTGGGGGCGCGGGAGCACTACGAGCAGTACTTC.